These 29 T cell receptor beta chains originate from one sample sequenced in a study of blood T cell repertoires in COVID-19. Assay: immunoSEQ multiplex PCR; the TCRdb copy retains only in-frame clones and omits some. Of roughly 79,000 clones listed, 87% are singletons. Material for sequencing was peripheral blood. These receptors all stem from a woman aged 45-59 years with acute or convalescent COVID-19.

The V and J genes are TRBV7-9 and TRBJ2-1, with D perhaps TRBD2 (5 bases). There are 16 residues in the CDR3. Germline CDR1 SEHNR, CDR2 FQNEAQ (reference sequence). V lost 5 bases, J lost 4 bases, and 18 bases lay in between. As DNA, the CDR3 is TGTGCCAGCAGCCCTCTGGACGGAGGATCGTACAATGAGCAGTTCTTC. Residues: CASSPLDGGSYNEQFF.

This chain connects TRBV5-4 to TRBJ2-1; D may be TRBD1 (6 bases). Germline CDR1 SGHNT, CDR2 YYREEE (reference sequence). The CDR3 consists of 14 residues. Trimming stripped 4 bases from V and 6 bases from J, with 14 bases between. Here the CDR3 DNA reads TGTGCCAGCAGCCCGAACAGGGTAGGCAATGAGCAGTTCTTC. This translates into CASSPNRVGNEQFF.

V gene TRBV4-3 combines with J gene TRBJ2-1; 8 positions agree with TRBD2. Germline V lookup: CDR1 LGHNA, CDR2 YSLEER. The CDR3 covers 13 residues. J lost 6 bases, V lost 8 bases, and 6 bases had no gene match. CDR3 DNA sequence: TGCGCCAGCTCGGGACTAGTTGGCAATGAGCAGTTCTTC. The encoded protein is CASSGLVGNEQFF.

The genes are TRBV5-1 and TRBJ1-2; 7 bases are a match to TRBD1. After removal of 3 bases from V and 6 bases from J, the junction contained 8 bases not matched to a gene. Germline CDR1 is SGHRS and CDR2 is YFSETQ. The CDR3 covers 14 residues. CDR3 protein: CASSSTGTENGYTF. The DNA of the CDR3 is TGCGCCAGCAGCTCAACCGGGACAGAAAATGGCTACACCTTC. Full variable domain (rest looked up from reference TRBV5-1 and TRBJ1-2): KAGVTQTPRYLIKTRGQQVTLSCSPISGHRSVSWYQQTPGQGLQFLFEYFSETQRNKGNFPGRFSGRQFSNSRSEMNVSTLELGDSALYLCASSSTGTENGYTFGSGTRLTVV.

The chain uses TRBV6-5 and TRBJ2-2; 8 nucleotides align to TRBD1. CDR3 length equals 14 residues. V shed 8 bases and J 6 bases; nucleotides not matched to a gene: 8. Germline V lookup: CDR1 MNHEY, CDR2 SVGAGI. CDR3 residues: CASVTDRVSGELFF. CDR3 bases: TGTGCCAGCGTAACGGACAGGGTGTCCGGGGAGCTGTTTTTT.

With respect to this clone: Other nucleotide sequences in the sample specify the same CDR3. This sequence joins TRBV27 and TRBJ1-1; TRBD1 matches at 11 bases. Germline V CDR1 and CDR2: MNHEY, SMNVEV (reference sequence). Trimming at V came to 2 bases and at J to 4 bases, leaving 0 bases not matched to a gene. The CDR3 totals 14 residues. Here the CDR3 DNA reads TGTGCCAGCAGTTTAGGGACAGGGGGCACTGAAGCTTTCTTT. Amino acids: CASSLGTGGTEAFF.

This clone came up a few times. The chain combines TRBV30 with TRBJ1-2; D may be TRBD1 (5 bases). The CDR3 length is 14 residues. Between the trimmed V and J ends, which lost 5 bases and 3 bases, there was a span of 16 bases. From germline, CDR1 is GTSNPN and CDR2 SVGIG (reference sequence). This CDR3 reads CAWRSTEAYYGYTF. The CDR3 region has the DNA TGTGCCTGGCGATCGACAGAGGCGTACTATGGCTACACCTTC.

V usage is TRBV15 and J usage is TRBJ2-5; TRBD2 aligns across 8 bases. There are 16 residues in the CDR3. CDR1 and CDR2 (germline): LNHNV, YYDKDF (reference sequence). V lost 1 base to trimming and J lost 7 bases; unmatched junction nucleotides: 11. This CDR3 is CATSRAGGLDVGTQYF. The DNA for the CDR3 is TGTGCCACCAGCAGAGCCGGGGGACTAGATGTGGGGACCCAGTACTTC.

The chain has TRBV12-3 or TRBV12-4 and TRBJ1-1; D uncertain. CDR3 length: 12 amino acids. With 6 bases removed from V and 1 base from J, the gap between germline ends came to 6 bases. The CDR3 DNA sequence: TGTGCCAGCAGCCGCGGGAACACTGAAGCTTTCTTT. Residues: CASSRGNTEAFF.

This clone appeared once. The chain has TRBV5-4 and TRBJ1-6; 7 positions match TRBD1. Germline V gene lookup returns CDR1 SGHNT and CDR2 YYREEE (reference sequence). This CDR3 contains 15 residues. V shed 7 bases, J shed 8 bases, and the junction held 12 bases outside the gene matches. CDR3 DNA: TGTGCCAGCTCAACTCAGGGCAGGGGGGATTCACCCCTCCACTTT. Protein sequence: CASSTQGRGDSPLHF.

The J gene is TRBJ2-5, the V gene TRBV10-3; tentative D call: TRBD2 (5 bases). The V gene's germline CDR1 is ENHRY and CDR2 SYGVKD. The V gene lost 3 bases and the J gene lost 4 bases, with 9 bases spanning the gap. This CDR3 is built from 13 residues. In nucleotides, the CDR3 is TGTGCCATCAGTGACCTAGCTAGAGAGACCCAGTACTTC. Its translation: CAISDLARETQYF.

The chain has TRBV9 and TRBJ1-1, with D possibly being TRBD1 (5 bases). CDR1 is SGDLS, CDR2 YYNGEE, per germline. V was clipped by 1 base and J by 5 bases, with 15 bases between them. The CDR3 covers 15 residues. CDR3 loop: CASSVNGGGRTEAFF. CDR3 in DNA: TGTGCCAGCAGCGTAAACGGGGGTGGGAGAACTGAAGCTTTCTTT.

The chain is built from TRBV6-6 and TRBJ1-1; a weak D match, TRBD1 (5 bases). Germline assignment: CDR1 MNHNY and CDR2 SVGAGI (reference sequence). The CDR3 loop spans 18 amino acids. Trimming took off 5 bases at V and 0 bases at J, with 22 bases between the two ends. The CDR3: CASSPPGRGGKMNTEAFF. CDR3 coding DNA: TGTGCCAGCAGTCCCCCGGGGAGGGGAGGGAAAATGAACACTGAAGCTTTCTTT.

The J gene is TRBJ2-7, the V gene TRBV9; tentative D call: TRBD2 (7 bases). The CDR3 consists of 15 residues. Germline V gene lookup returns CDR1 SGDLS and CDR2 YYNGEE. Trimming removed 3 bases from V and 2 bases from J, with 15 bases in between. The CDR3 sequence: CASSEGGGAPYEQYF. Here the CDR3 DNA reads TGTGCCAGCAGCGAGGGGGGGGGAGCCCCCTACGAGCAGTACTTC.

This rearrangement joins TRBV19 to TRBJ2-7, with 7 bases fitting TRBD1. The J segment lost 7 bases and the V segment lost 2 bases, leaving 5 bases of the junction unmatched. The germline V gene encodes CDR1 LNHDA and CDR2 SQIVND (reference sequence). The CDR3 has 13 residues. The CDR3 DNA reads as TGTGCCAGTAGTATAACGACAGGGCTTGAGCAGTACTTC. Protein product: CASSITTGLEQYF.

The chain is built from TRBV9 and TRBJ1-2, with a weak D call TRBD1 (6 bases). CDR1 is SGDLS, CDR2 YYNGEE, per germline. The CDR3 has 13 amino acids. Trimming cost V 5 bases and J 4 bases, with 12 bases left between them. CDR3 sequence (DNA): TGTGCCAGCAGGGCAGGGGTGGGCTATGGCTACACCTTC. This codes for CASRAGVGYGYTF. Drawing the rest from reference TRBV9 and TRBJ1-2, the complete variable domain is DSGVTQTPKHLITATGQRVTLRCSPRSGDLSVYWYQQSLDQGLQFLIQYYNGEERAKGNILERFSAQQFPDLHSELNLSSLELGDSALYFCASRAGVGYGYTFGSGTRLTVV.

The chain links TRBV5-5 to TRBJ1-4; D gene ambiguous. V lost 2 bases to trimming and J lost 1 base, with 6 bases between them. In germline, CDR1 is SGHKS, CDR2 YYEKEE (reference sequence). The CDR3 is 14 amino acids. The CDR3 sequence: CASSFPETNEKLFF. The CDR3 coding sequence is TGTGCCAGCAGCTTCCCAGAAACTAATGAAAAACTGTTTTTT.

This rearrangement joins TRBV5-6 to TRBJ2-4, with a weak D call TRBD1 (6 bases). The CDR3 spans 12 residues. Deletions cut 3 bases from V and 10 bases from J, with 11 bases between. The germline V gene has CDR1 SGHDT and CDR2 YYEEEE. The CDR3 here is CASSWSRGIQYF. The DNA of the CDR3 is TGTGCCAGCAGCTGGTCCAGGGGAATTCAGTACTTC.

The chain couples TRBV19 to TRBJ2-1, with a possible D match to TRBD1 (6 bases). This CDR3 comprises 15 residues. Deletions cut 3 bases from V and 7 bases from J, with 16 bases between. Germline-derived CDR1 and CDR2 are LNHDA and SQIVND (reference sequence). The CDR3 loop is CASSILQGSPNEQFF. In DNA, the CDR3 is TGTGCCAGTAGTATTCTGCAGGGGAGTCCGAATGAGCAGTTCTTC.

The CDR3 is CASSQGRNTEAFF. Written as DNA, the CDR3 is TGTGCCAGCAGCCAAGGTAGGAACACTGAAGCTTTCTTT. This sequence joins TRBV14 and TRBJ1-1; D is unresolved. The CDR3 covers 13 residues. The germline gives CDR1 SGHDN, CDR2 FVKESK. V dropped 1 base and J dropped 1 base, with 4 bases sitting between them.

This chain connects TRBV5-1 to TRBJ2-6; D gene ambiguous. Looked up from germline, CDR1 is SGHRS and CDR2 is YFSETQ. The CDR3 covers 16 residues. Trimming stripped 0 bases from V and 2 bases from J, with 9 bases between. CDR3 region: CASSLDSTPGANVLTF. The DNA for the CDR3 is TGCGCCAGCAGCTTGGACTCTACCCCTGGGGCCAACGTCCTGACTTTC.

The DNA of the CDR3 is TGTGCCAGCAGTCGCGCAGGGGGTCCCCAGCATTTT. It translates to CASSRAGGPQHF. V is TRBV28 and J is TRBJ1-5; 7 nucleotides match TRBD1. Germline-derived CDR1 and CDR2 are MDHEN and SYDVKM. After removal of 5 bases from V and 10 bases from J, the junction contained 5 bases not matched to a gene. The CDR3 totals 12 residues. The variable domain in full, with the rest retrieved from reference TRBV28 and TRBJ1-5, is DVKVTQSSRYLVKRTGEKVFLECVQDMDHENMFWYRQDPGLGLRLIYFSYDVKMKEKGDIPEGYSVSREKKERFSLILESASTNQTSMYLCASSRAGGPQHFGDGTRLSIL.

The chain recombines TRBV15 with TRBJ2-3; 8 bases agree with TRBD1. The ends lost 1 base at V and 5 bases at J; junction bases unmatched: 2. The CDR3 totals 14 residues. Germline V gene data show CDR1 as LNHNV and CDR2 as YYDKDF (reference sequence). CDR3 sequence (DNA): TGTGCCACCAGCAGAGGACAGGGGCAAGATACGCAGTATTTT. Protein product: CATSRGQGQDTQYF.

The CDR3 bases are TGCGCCAGCAGCCAAGTGACAGGGGGGGGATACGAGCAGTACTTC. Translation: CASSQVTGGGYEQYF. The chain employs TRBV4-3 and TRBJ2-7; 9 bases line up with TRBD1. Germline CDR1 reads LGHNA; CDR2 reads YSLEER. The CDR3 is 15 residues long. V lost 1 base and J lost 4; bases outside the gene matches: 5.

In DNA form, the CDR3 reads TGTGCCAGCAGTTCCCCTCTAGCGGGACTATACAATGAGCAGTTCTTC. Translated, it gives CASSSPLAGLYNEQFF. The chain joins TRBV6-2 or TRBV6-3 to TRBJ2-1, with 9 positions matching TRBD2. This CDR3 has 16 amino acids. V was pared by 4 bases and J by 4 bases, with 8 bases of the junction left unmatched. The germline CDR1 and CDR2 sequences are MNHEY and SVGEGT.

The chain employs TRBV15 and TRBJ2-3; TRBD2 agrees at 8 bases. With V trimmed by 2 bases and J by 2 bases, 6 bases remained unmatched. Germline CDR1 and CDR2: LNHNV and YYDKDF (reference sequence). This CDR3 has 16 residues. CDR3 amino acids: CATSRKRTSSTDTQYF. In DNA, the CDR3 is TGTGCCACCAGCAGAAAACGGACTAGCTCCACAGATACGCAGTATTTT.

In its sample, this clone was seen once. The V call is TRBV5-1, the J call TRBJ1-4; D possibly corresponds to TRBD1 (6 bases). Germline V lookup: CDR1 SGHRS, CDR2 YFSETQ. The CDR3 spans 14 residues. The V end lost 4 bases, the J end lost 6 bases, and 13 bases lay between the germline ends. CDR3 amino acids: CASSRDKGDEKLFF. For the CDR3, the DNA is TGCGCCAGCAGCCGGGACAAGGGAGATGAAAAACTGTTTTTT.

This clone was counted between two and nine times. V gene TRBV5-1 combines with J gene TRBJ1-2; 8 nucleotides line up with TRBD1. The V gene's germline CDR1 is SGHRS and CDR2 YFSETQ. The ends lost 4 bases at V and 7 bases at J; junction bases unmatched: 12. CDR3 length equals 15 residues. The CDR3 loop reads CASSKSGQGEGGYTF. CDR3 DNA: TGCGCCAGCAGCAAATCCGGACAGGGTGAGGGTGGCTACACCTTC.

The rearrangement uses TRBV10-3 and TRBJ2-5; 7 bases agree with TRBD1. V lost 6 bases to trimming and J lost 7 bases; unmatched junction nucleotides: 17. In germline, CDR1 is ENHRY, CDR2 SYGVKD. The CDR3 has 16 amino acids. The CDR3 is CAISQQGLSPEGTQYF. The CDR3, as DNA: TGTGCCATCAGCCAACAGGGGCTTTCGCCCGAAGGGACCCAGTACTTC.